This T cell receptor beta chain derives from a study of cytomegalovirus exposure and HLA in healthy donors. J was trimmed by 3 bases and V by 4 bases; bases with no gene match: 9. Germline-derived CDR1 and CDR2 are SGHVS and FQNEAQ. The CDR3 consists of 16 residues. Primers included in the PCR were 60 Vbeta and 13 Jbeta primers. Assay used: immunoSEQ multiplex PCR; TCRdb lists only in-frame clones, some missing. Here the sample spans about 200,000 clones, 70% to 85% being singletons. Sequenced input: PBMCs. The V call is TRBV7-8, the J call TRBJ1-5, with 7 bases lining up with TRBD1. This clonotype originated in a man between 45 and 60 years old in good health and CMV-seronegative. The CDR3 region has the DNA TGTGCCAGCAGCTCAATGGACAGGACCGACAATCAGCCCCAGCATTTT. Translation: CASSSMDRTDNQPQHF.